This T cell receptor (beta chain) emerged from a study of CD8+ T cells in alopecia areata. Extraction and reverse transcription of RNA yielded cDNA as the sequencing template. Assay used: immunoSEQ multiplex PCR; TCRdb lists only in-frame clones, some missing. This sample has roughly 190,000 clones; roughly 60% occur once, and the top ten carry roughly 1.3%. Broader study findings: Scalp sequencing captures resident alphabeta T cells of normal skin too. Clonality in lesional scalp, especially alopecia totalis/universalis, exceeded that of normal scalp. Under tofacitinib, numerous expanded lesional clonotypes remained detectable in scalp and blood.

Deletions cut 3 bases from V and 0 bases from J, with 5 bases between. Germline V gives CDR1 LNHDA, CDR2 SQIVND (reference sequence). The CDR3 consists of 13 residues. The treatment was: oral pan-JAK inhibitor, 5-10 mg twice daily. Peripheral blood and lesional scalp punch biopsies were taken from alopecia areata patients. Concerning this clone: Antigen specificity is unknown.

The input for sequencing was CD4+ T cells sorted from blood, taken around week 50, from a patient treated with tofacitinib. The V and J genes are TRBV19 and TRBJ1-1; D ambiguous. The sequence was obtained from a human donor with alopecia areata. CDR3 region: CASSINVNTEAFF. The CDR3 region has the DNA TGTGCCAGTAGTATCAATGTGAACACTGAAGCTTTCTTT. Combining the CDR3 with reference TRBV19 and TRBJ1-1 gives the whole variable domain DGGITQSPKYLFRKEGQNVTLSCEQNLNHDAMYWYRQDPGQGLRLIYYSQIVNDFQKGDIAEGYSVSREKKESFPLTVTSAQKNPTAFYLCASSINVNTEAFFGQGTRLTVV.